This T cell receptor beta chain is drawn from a study of T cell responses to AZD1222 COVID-19 vaccine. For the study at large: Second doses were pooled across both intervals (about 4 or about 12 weeks).

On this clone: What it binds is unknown.

Clones were read by immunoSEQ multiplex PCR, and TCRdb kept only the in-frame ones, dropping some. The sample has around 80,000 clones, about 83% seen once. General observations from the study: Close to half of spike-specific TCRs reportedly recognize unmutated variant regions. Baseline testing showed seropositivity in only a handful of AZD1222 recipients.

The starting material was peripheral blood, obtained on day 0 of AZD1222 vaccination. The origin of this receptor is an adult in good health.

CDR3 sequence: CASSPGQGSGEQFF. The CDR3 nucleotides read TGTGCCAGCAGCCCGGGACAGGGATCTGGTGAGCAGTTCTTC. This sequence joins TRBV11-3 and TRBJ2-1; 9 nucleotides agree with TRBD1. The CDR3 runs 14 residues. Unmatched junction bases numbered 8, after V lost 5 bases and J lost 9 bases. Germline assignment: CDR1 SGHNT and CDR2 YENEEA.